A single T cell receptor beta chain is shown here with its context. The CDR3 is 14 amino acids. V lost 5 bases and J lost 0; bases outside the gene matches: 1. CDR1 is MNHEY, CDR2 SVGAGI, per germline. The sample is drawn from a study of T cell changes during pregnancy in multiple sclerosis. Profiled with immunoSEQ multiplex PCR; TCRdb holds only in-frame clones, not every one. Of 90,000 to 100,000 clones listed, approximately 90% are singletons. The V and J genes are TRBV6-5 and TRBJ2-4; 7 bases agree with TRBD1. Source: peripheral blood, taken after pregnancy. The receptor was isolated from a female donor in good health, enrolled as a control in a pregnancy study. CDR3 nucleotide sequence: TGTGCCAGCAGTAACAGGGGAGCCAAAAACATTCAGTACTTC. Its translation: CASSNRGAKNIQYF.